These T cell receptor beta chains were read from a single sample in a study of blood T cells in healthy people across ages. TCRdb recomputed calls from the 5' RACE reads with MiXCR, one row per CDR3 protein. The sample lists about 1.7 million distinct CDR3 sequences, under 30% occurring once. Input material: blood. Every receptor here comes from a woman aged 25-40 years in good health. Each CDR3 is given with its conserved first and last residue. The size field is filled for only some rows; it gives once, few, many or a size class.

>few|TRBJ2-1|TRBV20-1
CSALRSLSSYNEQFF
>-|TRBJ1-2|TRBV5-1
CASSWGDRANYGYTF
>few|TRBJ2-3|TRBV9
CASSVEWSSGSTDTQYF
>many|TRBJ2-1|TRBV14
CASSQGQYNEQFF
>few|TRBJ1-5|TRBV2
CASSADSGADQPQHF
>-|TRBJ2-1|TRBV18
CASSPGGVAVDEQFF
>many|TRBJ1-2|TRBV29-1
CSVPDSNYGYTF
>many|TRBJ2-7|TRBV5-6
CASSYRQGRSSYEQYF
>-|TRBJ2-7|TRBV6-2/TRBV6-3
CASSEDRGHEQYF
>-|TRBJ2-3|TRBV7-9
CAEPSGEGTDTQYF
>few|-|TRBV24-1
CATSDPGTGGSKNIQYF
>-|TRBJ2-3|TRBV7-2
CASSPGGRYGDTQYF
>-|TRBJ2-3|TRBV5-6
CASSALVIAGSHTDTQYF
>many|TRBJ2-7|TRBV7-2
CASSGDTSRYEQYF
>few|TRBJ2-1|TRBV20-1
CSAPHGQGVNEQFF
>-|TRBJ2-7|TRBV6-2/TRBV6-3
CASSYSTKEAQYF
>-|TRBJ2-2|TRBV3-1
CASSPGVGGAGTGELFF
>many|TRBJ2-1|TRBV7-2
CASRGTLLYNEQFF
>few|TRBJ2-1|TRBV12-5
CASGLVYGEQFF
>-|TRBJ2-3|TRBV7-9
CASSSKQGDTDTQYF
>-|TRBJ2-3|TRBV7-3
CASRPSGGATDTQYF
>few|TRBJ2-3|TRBV29-1
CSVVGHPRGDTQYF
>few|TRBJ1-2|TRBV19
CASAPGAGEKANYGYTF
>-|TRBJ2-5|TRBV15
CATSRDPPGLEGVRAEETQYF
>-|TRBJ2-1|TRBV11-2
CANSLVLAGSRKQFF
>-|TRBJ2-5|TRBV10-3
CAISESSAQETQYF
>-|TRBJ2-1|TRBV24-1
CATSDPLSEQFF
>-|TRBJ2-4|TRBV28
CASNFLGRGTKNIQYF
>few|TRBJ2-1|TRBV24-1
CATSPGIENEQFF
>-|TRBJ1-1|TRBV20-1
CSARSGQGNFEAFF
>-|TRBJ2-3|TRBV10-3
CAMSGGIITDTQYF
>many|TRBJ2-5|TRBV24-1
CATSDTRTGVGAQYF
>-|TRBJ2-5|TRBV20-1
CSARDLSGGPRIHF
>many|TRBJ2-5|TRBV14
CASSQGKGREAYWETQYF
>-|TRBJ2-7|TRBV6-5
CASSYSGSGRVAYEQYF
>-|TRBJ2-4|TRBV5-1
CASSLTGTGGNIQYF
>many|TRBJ2-3|TRBV6-1
CASKSVSTDTQYF
>-|TRBJ2-3|TRBV10-3
CAISESPTGHTQYF
>-|TRBJ2-3|TRBV10-3
CATRGTSGSGTDTQYF
>-|TRBJ2-5|TRBV9
CAGSPELAAQETQYF
>few|TRBJ2-6|TRBV20-1
CSAREGTSSSSGANVLTF
>-|TRBJ2-2|TRBV5-5
CASSLNSLGNTGKLFF
>few|TRBJ2-1|TRBV19
CASSIAWTSGRAYNEQFF
>-|TRBJ2-7|TRBV7-2
CASSWVGTGKYEQYF
>few|TRBJ1-6|TRBV4-3
CASSQDQGANSPLHF
>-|TRBJ2-2|TRBV20-1
CSARPSGGARGELFF